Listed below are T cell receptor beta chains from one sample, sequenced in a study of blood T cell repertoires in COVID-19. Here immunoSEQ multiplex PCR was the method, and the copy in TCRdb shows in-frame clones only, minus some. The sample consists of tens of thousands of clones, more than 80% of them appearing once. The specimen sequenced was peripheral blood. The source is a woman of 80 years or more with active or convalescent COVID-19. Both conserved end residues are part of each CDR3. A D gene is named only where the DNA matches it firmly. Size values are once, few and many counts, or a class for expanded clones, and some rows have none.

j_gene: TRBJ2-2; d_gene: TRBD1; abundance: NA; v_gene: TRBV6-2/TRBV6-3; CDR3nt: TGTGCCAGCAGTAGCAATTTGAGGGACAGGAGAAACACCGGGGAGCTGTTTTTT; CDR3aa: CASSSNLRDRRNTGELFF
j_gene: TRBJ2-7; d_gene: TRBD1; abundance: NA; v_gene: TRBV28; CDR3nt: TGTGCCAGCACTACTCCGGGACAGGGGGTGGGCGAGCAGTACTTC; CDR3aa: CASTTPGQGVGEQYF
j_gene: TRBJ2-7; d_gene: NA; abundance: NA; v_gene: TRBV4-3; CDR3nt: TGCGCCAGCAGCCAAGAACCTAGTTCAATCGAGCAGTACTTC; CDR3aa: CASSQEPSSIEQYF
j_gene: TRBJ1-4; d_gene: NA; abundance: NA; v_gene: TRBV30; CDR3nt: TGTGCCTCGGAGGGGGGGGCGTGGGCTAATGAAAAACTGTTTTTT; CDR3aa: CASEGGAWANEKLFF
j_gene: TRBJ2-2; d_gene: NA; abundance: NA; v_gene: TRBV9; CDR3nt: TGTGCCAGCAGCGAGCAGGGAAACACCGGGGAGCTGTTTTTT; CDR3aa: CASSEQGNTGELFF
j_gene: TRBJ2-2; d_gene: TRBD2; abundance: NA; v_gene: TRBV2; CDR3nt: TGTCCCAGCCCCCGGGCCGGGGGGGGCGGGGACACCGGGGAGCTGTTTTTT; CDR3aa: CPSPRAGGGGDTGELFF
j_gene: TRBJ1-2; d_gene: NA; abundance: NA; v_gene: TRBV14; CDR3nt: TGTGCCAGCAGCCAATACCGGACAGACCATGGCTACACCTTC; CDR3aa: CASSQYRTDHGYTF
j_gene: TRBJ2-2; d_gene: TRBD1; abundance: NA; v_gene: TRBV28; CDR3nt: TGTGCCAGCAGCACCCCGGGACAGGAGACCGGGGAGCTGTTTTTT; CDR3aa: CASSTPGQETGELFF
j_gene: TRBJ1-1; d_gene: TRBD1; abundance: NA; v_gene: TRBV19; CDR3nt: TGTGCCAGTAGCCGACAGGGGTGGGTAGGGAACACTGAAGCTTTCTTT; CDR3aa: CASSRQGWVGNTEAFF
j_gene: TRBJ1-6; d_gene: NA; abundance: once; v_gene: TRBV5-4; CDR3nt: TGTGCCAGCAGCTTGGGGCGGGGCAGGGTTAATTCACCCCTCCACTTT; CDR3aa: CASSLGRGRVNSPLHF
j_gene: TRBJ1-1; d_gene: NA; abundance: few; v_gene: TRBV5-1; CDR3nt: TGCGCCAGCAGCAGGAGGACGGCCACTGAAGCTTTCTTT; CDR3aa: CASSRRTATEAFF
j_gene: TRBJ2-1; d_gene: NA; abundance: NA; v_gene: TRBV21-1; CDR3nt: TGTGCCAGCAGCAAAGGCGCTGGGACAGGGGACGACAATGAGCAGTTCTTC; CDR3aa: CASSKGAGTGDDNEQFF
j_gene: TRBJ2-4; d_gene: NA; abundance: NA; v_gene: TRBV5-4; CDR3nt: TGTGCCAGCAGCTTCACAGGGGCCAAAAACATTCAGTACTTC; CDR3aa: CASSFTGAKNIQYF
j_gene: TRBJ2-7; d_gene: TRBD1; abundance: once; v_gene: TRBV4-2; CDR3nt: TGTGCCAGCAGCCAAGCCGACCGACAGGGGGGGTACGAGCAGTACTTC; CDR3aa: CASSQADRQGGYEQYF
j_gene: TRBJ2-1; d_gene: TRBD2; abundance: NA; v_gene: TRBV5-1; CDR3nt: TGCGCCAGCAGGAGGCTTGGCGGGACTAGCGATGAGCAGTTCTTC; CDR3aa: CASRRLGGTSDEQFF
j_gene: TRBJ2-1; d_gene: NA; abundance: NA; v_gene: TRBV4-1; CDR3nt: TGCGCCAGCAGCCAAGATGGCGGGACCACCTACAATGAGCAGTTCTTC; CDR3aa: CASSQDGGTTYNEQFF
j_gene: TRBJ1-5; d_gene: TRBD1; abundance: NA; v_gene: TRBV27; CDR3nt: TGTGCCAGCAGTCCCTCGACAGGGGATAGCAATCAGCCCCAGCATTTT; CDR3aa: CASSPSTGDSNQPQHF
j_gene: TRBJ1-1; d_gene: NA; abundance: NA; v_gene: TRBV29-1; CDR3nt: TGCAGCGTCGAATATCTTAGGAGGGGCCTTGGGAACACTGAAGCTTTCTTT; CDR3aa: CSVEYLRRGLGNTEAFF
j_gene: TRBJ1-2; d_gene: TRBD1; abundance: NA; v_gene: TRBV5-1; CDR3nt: TGCGCCAGCAGCTTGTTGTTTTCAGGGGGCTATGGCTACACCTTC; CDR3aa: CASSLLFSGGYGYTF
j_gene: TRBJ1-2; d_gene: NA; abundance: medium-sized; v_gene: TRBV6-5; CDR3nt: TGTGCCAGCAGCCCAGGAGGAGTCTATGGCTACACCTTC; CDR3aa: CASSPGGVYGYTF
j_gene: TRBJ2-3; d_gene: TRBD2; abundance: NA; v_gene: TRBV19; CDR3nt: TGTGCCAGTAGTATCGACTATGGGACTAGCGGCCGCACAGATACGCAGTATTTT; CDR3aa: CASSIDYGTSGRTDTQYF
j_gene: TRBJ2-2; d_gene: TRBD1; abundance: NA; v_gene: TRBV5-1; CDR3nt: TGCGCCAGCAGCTTGGGACAGGGTTACACCGGGGAGCTGTTTTTT; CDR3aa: CASSLGQGYTGELFF
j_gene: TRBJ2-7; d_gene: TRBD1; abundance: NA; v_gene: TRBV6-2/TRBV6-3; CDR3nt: TGTGCCAGCAGTACGGGTGGGACAGGGTCGATCTACGAGCAGTACTTC; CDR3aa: CASSTGGTGSIYEQYF
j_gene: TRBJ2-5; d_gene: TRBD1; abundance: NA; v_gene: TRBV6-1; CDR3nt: TGTGCCAGCAGTGTGGCGATAGGGACAGCCCAAGAGACCCAGTACTTC; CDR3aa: CASSVAIGTAQETQYF
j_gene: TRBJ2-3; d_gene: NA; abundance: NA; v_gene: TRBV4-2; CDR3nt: TGTGCCAGCAGCCAAGTGGGGGGACGCCTCAGCACAGATACGCAGTATTTT; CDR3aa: CASSQVGGRLSTDTQYF
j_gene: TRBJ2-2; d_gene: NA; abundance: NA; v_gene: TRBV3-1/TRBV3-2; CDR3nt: TGTGCCAGCAGCCAAGTCGGCGGAAGAAACACCGGGGAGCTGTTTTTT; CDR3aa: CASSQVGGRNTGELFF
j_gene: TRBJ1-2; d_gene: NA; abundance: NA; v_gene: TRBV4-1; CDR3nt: TGCGCCAGCAGCCAAGATCGAGGGGGGGGCTATGGCTACACCTTC; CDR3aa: CASSQDRGGGYGYTF
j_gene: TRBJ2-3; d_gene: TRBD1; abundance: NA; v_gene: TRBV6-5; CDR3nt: TGTGCCAGCAGTTACTCCGGGACAGGGGCAGATACGCAGTATTTT; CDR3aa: CASSYSGTGADTQYF
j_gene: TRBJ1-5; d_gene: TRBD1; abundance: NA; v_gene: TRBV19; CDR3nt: TGTGCCAGTAGTGGACAGGCAAATCAGCCCCAGCATTTT; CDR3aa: CASSGQANQPQHF
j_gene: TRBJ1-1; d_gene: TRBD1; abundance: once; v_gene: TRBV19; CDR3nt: TGTGCCAGTAGTATAGTGCCGGGACAGAAGGGGACACGGGACGCTTTCTTT; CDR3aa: CASSIVPGQKGTRDAFF
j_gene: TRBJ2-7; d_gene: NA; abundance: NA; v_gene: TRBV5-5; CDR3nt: TGTGCCAGCAGCCTCGCCTACGAGCAGTACTTC; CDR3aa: CASSLAYEQYF
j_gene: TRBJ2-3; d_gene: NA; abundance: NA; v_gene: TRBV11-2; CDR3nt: TGTGCCAGCAGCTTAGGTGACAGAAGCACAGATACGCAGTATTTT; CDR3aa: CASSLGDRSTDTQYF
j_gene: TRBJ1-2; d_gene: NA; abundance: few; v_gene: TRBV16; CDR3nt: TGTGCCAGCAGCCAAAACAGGGAAGGCTACACCTTC; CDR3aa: CASSQNREGYTF
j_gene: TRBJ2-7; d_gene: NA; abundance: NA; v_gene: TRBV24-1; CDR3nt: TGTGCCACCAGTGAGGGGGGGCTCGAGCAGTACTTC; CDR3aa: CATSEGGLEQYF
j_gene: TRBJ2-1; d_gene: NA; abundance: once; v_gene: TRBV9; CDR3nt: TGTGCCAGCAGACCCCTAGGTTACAATGAGCAGTTCTTC; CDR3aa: CASRPLGYNEQFF
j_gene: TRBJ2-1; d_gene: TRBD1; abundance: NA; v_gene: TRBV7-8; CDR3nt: TGTGCCAGCAGCTTAGTTGGATCGGGACAGGGATACAATGAGCAGTTCTTC; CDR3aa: CASSLVGSGQGYNEQFF
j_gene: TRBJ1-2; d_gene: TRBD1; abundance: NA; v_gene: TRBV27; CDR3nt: TGTGCCAGCAGAAGAGGGGGCCAAGACTATGGCTACACCTTC; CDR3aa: CASRRGGQDYGYTF
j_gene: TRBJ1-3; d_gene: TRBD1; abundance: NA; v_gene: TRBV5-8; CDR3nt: TGTGCCAGCAGCCTTCAGGGGGCTCGTGGAAACACCATATATTTT; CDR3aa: CASSLQGARGNTIYF
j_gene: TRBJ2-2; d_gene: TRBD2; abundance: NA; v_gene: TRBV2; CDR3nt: TGCGCCCCCACCAGGGACGGGGGGGGCGTGGACACCGGGGAGCTGTTTTTT; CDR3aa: CAPTRDGGGVDTGELFF
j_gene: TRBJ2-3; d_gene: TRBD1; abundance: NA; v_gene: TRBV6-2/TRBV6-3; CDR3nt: TGTGCCAGCAGTTACCTGACAGGGCCCACAGATACGCAGTATTTT; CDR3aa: CASSYLTGPTDTQYF
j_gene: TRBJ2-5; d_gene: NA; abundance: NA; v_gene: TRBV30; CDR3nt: TGTGCCTGGAGTGTACAGGGGGGGGGCGCGACCCAGTACTTC; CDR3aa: CAWSVQGGGATQYF